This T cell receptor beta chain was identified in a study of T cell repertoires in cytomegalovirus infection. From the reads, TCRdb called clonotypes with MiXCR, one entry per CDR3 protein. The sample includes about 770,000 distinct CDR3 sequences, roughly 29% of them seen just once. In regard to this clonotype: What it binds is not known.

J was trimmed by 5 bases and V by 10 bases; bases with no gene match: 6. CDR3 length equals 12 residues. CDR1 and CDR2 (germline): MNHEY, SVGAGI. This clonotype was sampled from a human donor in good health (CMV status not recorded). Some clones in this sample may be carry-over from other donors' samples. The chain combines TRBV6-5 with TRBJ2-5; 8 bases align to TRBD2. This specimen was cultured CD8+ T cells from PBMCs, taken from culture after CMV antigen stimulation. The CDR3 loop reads CATGGGAETQYF. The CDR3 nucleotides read TGTGCCACGGGAGGGGGGGCCGAGACCCAGTACTTC.